This T cell receptor beta chain emerged from a study of cytomegalovirus exposure and HLA in healthy donors. Overall study results and limits: Accurate prediction of HLA-A and HLA-B alleles (for most subjects) was reportedly achieved from TCR beta sequences. Most of the TCR beta V segments (in an earlier analysis) were productive either about 87% or about 30% of the time. Immune exposure information available was restricted to CMV serostatus.

The J segment lost 0 bases and the V segment lost 0 bases, leaving 4 bases of the junction unmatched. This CDR3 region has 18 residues. The germline V gene encodes CDR1 SGDLS and CDR2 YYNGEE. Vbeta (60) and Jbeta (13) primers were used in the PCR. TCRdb's table, derived via immunoSEQ multiplex PCR, lists solely in-frame clones and lacks some. Of roughly 70,000 clones in the sample, roughly four fifths were seen once. As for this clone: Its matching antigen is unknown.

The sequenced sample was PBMCs. The chain links TRBV9 to TRBJ2-2; 11 positions agree with TRBD2. This receptor was obtained from a young man in good health and CMV-seronegative. CDR3 DNA sequence: TGTGCCAGCAGCGTAGGGGTAGCGGGAGGGCCGAACACCGGGGAGCTGTTTTTT. Its translation: CASSVGVAGGPNTGELFF.